This TCR beta chain emerged from a study of blood T cell repertoires in COVID-19. For the study at large: Samples representing acute and convalescent COVID-19 were sourced from the United States, Italy and Spain. Sample material is recorded as cDNA or gDNA derived from T cells, B-cell-depleted T cells, or PBMCs.

In the original processing: Amplification from reference gene primers served as the basis for estimated nucleated cell counts. Libraries were prepared by immunoSEQ multiplex PCR; TCRdb keeps only in-frame clonotypes and omits some of them. V and J calls plus clone size are reproduced from that table; the DNA served to infer D and trimming. The sample lists about 260,000 clones, 86% seen once, with about 9.2% in the top ten. This clone came up a few times. CDR1 and CDR2 from the germline V gene are MNHEY and SVGEGT. With 5 bases clipped from V and 4 bases from J, the junction kept 5 bases outside the gene matches. There are 14 residues in the CDR3.

The sequencing sample was made of peripheral blood. This receptor was taken from a man between 40 and 49 years old who had recovered from COVID-19. The chain employs TRBV6-2 or TRBV6-3 and TRBJ2-7, with TRBD2 matching 10 bases. The CDR3 spells CASSPSSGGYEQYF. The CDR3 nucleotides read TGTGCCAGCAGTCCATCTAGCGGGGGATACGAGCAGTACTTC.